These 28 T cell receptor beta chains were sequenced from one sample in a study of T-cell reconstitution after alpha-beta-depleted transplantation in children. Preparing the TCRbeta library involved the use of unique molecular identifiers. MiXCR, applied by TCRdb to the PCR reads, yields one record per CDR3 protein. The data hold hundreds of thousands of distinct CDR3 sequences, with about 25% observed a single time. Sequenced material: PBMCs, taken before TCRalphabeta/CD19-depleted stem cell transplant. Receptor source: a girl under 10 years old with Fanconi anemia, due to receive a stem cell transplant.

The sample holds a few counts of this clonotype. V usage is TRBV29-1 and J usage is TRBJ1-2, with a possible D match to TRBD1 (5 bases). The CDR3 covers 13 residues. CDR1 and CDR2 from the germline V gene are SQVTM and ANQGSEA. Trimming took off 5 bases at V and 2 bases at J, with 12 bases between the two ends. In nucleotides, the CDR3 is TGCAGCGTTCACAAAGGACACAACTATGGCTACACCTTC. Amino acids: CSVHKGHNYGYTF.

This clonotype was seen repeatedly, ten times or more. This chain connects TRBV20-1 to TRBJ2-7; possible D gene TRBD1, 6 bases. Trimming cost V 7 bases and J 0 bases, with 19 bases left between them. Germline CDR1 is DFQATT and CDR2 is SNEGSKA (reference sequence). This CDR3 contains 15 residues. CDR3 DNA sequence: TGCAGTGGTAGCCCAAGGACAGTGATCTCCTACGAGCAGTACTTC. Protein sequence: CSGSPRTVISYEQYF.

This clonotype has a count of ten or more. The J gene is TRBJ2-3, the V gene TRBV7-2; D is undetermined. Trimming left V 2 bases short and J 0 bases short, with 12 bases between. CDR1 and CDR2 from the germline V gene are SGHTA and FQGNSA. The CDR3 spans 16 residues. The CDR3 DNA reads TGTGCCAGCAGCTTATTTGCTCGTGCTAGCACAGATACGCAGTATTTT. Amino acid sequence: CASSLFARASTDTQYF.

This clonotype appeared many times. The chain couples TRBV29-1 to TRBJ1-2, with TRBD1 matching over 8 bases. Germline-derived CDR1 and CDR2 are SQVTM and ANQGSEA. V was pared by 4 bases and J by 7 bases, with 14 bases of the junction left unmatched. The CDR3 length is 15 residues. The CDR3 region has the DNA TGCAGCGTTGCTCCCAGGACAGGGAGGCATGGTGGCTACACCTTC. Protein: CSVAPRTGRHGGYTF. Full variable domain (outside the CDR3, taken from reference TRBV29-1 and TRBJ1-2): SAVISQKPSRDICQRGTSLTIQCQVDSQVTMMFWYRQQPGQSLTLIATANQGSEATYESGFVIDKFPISRPNLTFSTLTVSNMSPEDSSIYLCSVAPRTGRHGGYTFGSGTRLTVV.

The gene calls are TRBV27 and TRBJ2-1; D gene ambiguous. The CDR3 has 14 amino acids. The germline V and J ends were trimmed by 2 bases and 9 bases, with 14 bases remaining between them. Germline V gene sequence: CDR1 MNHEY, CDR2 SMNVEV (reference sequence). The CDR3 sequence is CASSLPLLGSEQFF. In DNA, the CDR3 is TGTGCCAGCAGTTTACCGCTTCTAGGATCTGAGCAGTTCTTC.

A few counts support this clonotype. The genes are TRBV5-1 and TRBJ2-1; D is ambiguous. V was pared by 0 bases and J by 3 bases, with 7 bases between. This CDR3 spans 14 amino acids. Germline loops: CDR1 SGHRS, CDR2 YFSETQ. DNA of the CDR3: TGCGCCAGCAGCTTGGAACCGGACTACAATGAGCAGTTCTTC. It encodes CASSLEPDYNEQFF.

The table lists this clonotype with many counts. The CDR3 DNA reads TGTGCCACCAGCAGAGACACGTCGAGGGGAGCTTTCTTT. This translates into CATSRDTSRGAFF. This chain connects TRBV15 to TRBJ1-1; D possibly corresponds to TRBD1 (5 bases). V lost 0 bases to trimming and J lost 10 bases, with 12 bases between them. The CDR3 length is 13 residues. Germline values: CDR1 LNHNV, CDR2 YYDKDF (reference sequence).

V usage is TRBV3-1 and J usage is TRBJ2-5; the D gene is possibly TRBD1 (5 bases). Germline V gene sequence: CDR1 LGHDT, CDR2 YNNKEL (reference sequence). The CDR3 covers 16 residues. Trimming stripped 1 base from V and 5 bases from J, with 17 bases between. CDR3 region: CASSQVGRSQRETQYF. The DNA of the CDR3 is TGTGCCAGCAGCCAAGTGGGGCGGTCACAAAGGGAGACCCAGTACTTC.

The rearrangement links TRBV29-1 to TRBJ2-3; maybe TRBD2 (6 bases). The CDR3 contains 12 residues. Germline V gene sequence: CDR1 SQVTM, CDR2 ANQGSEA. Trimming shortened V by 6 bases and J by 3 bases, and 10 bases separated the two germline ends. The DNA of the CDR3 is TGCAGCGTGCAGACTAGTACAGATACGCAGTATTTT. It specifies CSVQTSTDTQYF.

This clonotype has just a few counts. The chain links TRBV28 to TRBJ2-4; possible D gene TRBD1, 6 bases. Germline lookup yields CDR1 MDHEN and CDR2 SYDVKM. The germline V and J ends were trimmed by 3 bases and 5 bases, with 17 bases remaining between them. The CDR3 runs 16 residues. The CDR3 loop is CASSLDVDRSQNIQYF. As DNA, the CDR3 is TGTGCCAGCAGTTTGGACGTCGACAGGAGCCAAAACATTCAGTACTTC.

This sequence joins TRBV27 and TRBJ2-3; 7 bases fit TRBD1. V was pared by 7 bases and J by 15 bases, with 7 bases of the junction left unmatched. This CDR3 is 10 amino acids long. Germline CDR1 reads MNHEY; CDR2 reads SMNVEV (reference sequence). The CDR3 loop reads CASIRGQIYF. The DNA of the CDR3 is TGTGCCAGCATAAGGGGACAGATTTATTTT.

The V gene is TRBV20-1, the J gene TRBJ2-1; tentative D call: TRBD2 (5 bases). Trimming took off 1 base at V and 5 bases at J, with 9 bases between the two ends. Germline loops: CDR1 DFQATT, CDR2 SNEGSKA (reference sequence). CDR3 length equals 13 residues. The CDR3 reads CSARGGVDNEQFF. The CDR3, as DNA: TGCAGTGCTAGAGGGGGAGTCGACAATGAGCAGTTCTTC.

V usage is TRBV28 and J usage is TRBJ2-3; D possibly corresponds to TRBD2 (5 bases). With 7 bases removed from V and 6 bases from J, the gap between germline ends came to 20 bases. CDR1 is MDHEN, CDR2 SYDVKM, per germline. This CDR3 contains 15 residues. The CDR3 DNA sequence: TGTGCCAGCACTCCCCTGGGCAGGAGGACTGATACGCAGTATTTT. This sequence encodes CASTPLGRRTDTQYF. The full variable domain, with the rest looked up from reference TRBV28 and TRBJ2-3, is DVKVTQSSRYLVKRTGEKVFLECVQDMDHENMFWYRQDPGLGLRLIYFSYDVKMKEKGDIPEGYSVSREKKERFSLILESASTNQTSMYLCASTPLGRRTDTQYFGPGTRLTVL.

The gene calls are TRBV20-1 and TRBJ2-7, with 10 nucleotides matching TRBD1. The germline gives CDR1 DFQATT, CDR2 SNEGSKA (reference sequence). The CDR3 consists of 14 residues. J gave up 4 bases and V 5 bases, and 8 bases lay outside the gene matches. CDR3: CSAYGGQGSYEQYF. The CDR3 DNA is TGCAGTGCTTACGGGGGACAGGGGAGTTACGAGCAGTACTTC.

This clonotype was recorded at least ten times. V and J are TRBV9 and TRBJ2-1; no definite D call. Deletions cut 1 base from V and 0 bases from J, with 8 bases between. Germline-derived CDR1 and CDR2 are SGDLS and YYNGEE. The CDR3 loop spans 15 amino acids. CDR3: CASSVQVSSYNEQFF. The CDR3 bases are TGTGCCAGCAGCGTACAGGTTAGCTCCTACAATGAGCAGTTCTTC.

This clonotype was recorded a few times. CDR3 loop: CASSLLQMYNEQFF. The CDR3 DNA follows: TGTGCCAGCAGTTTATTACAGATGTACAATGAGCAGTTCTTC. V and J are TRBV28 and TRBJ2-1, with D hard to call. With 1 base removed from V and 4 bases from J, the gap between germline ends came to 8 bases. This CDR3 region has 14 residues. Germline V gene lookup returns CDR1 MDHEN and CDR2 SYDVKM.

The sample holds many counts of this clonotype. The CDR3: CSVVMGAGGYEQYF. The DNA of the CDR3 is TGCAGCGTCGTGATGGGGGCAGGGGGCTACGAGCAGTACTTC. The rearrangement joins TRBV29-1 to TRBJ2-7; 7 positions match TRBD1. With V trimmed by 6 bases and J by 3 bases, 11 bases remained unmatched. CDR1 is SQVTM and CDR2 is ANQGSEA in the germline V gene. The CDR3 runs 14 residues.

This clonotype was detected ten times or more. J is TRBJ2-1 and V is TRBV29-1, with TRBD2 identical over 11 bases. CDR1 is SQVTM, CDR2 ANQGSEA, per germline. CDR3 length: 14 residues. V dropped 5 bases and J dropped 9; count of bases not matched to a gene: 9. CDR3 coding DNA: TGCAGCGTTTTCCTTAGCGGGAGGGCTGGTGAGCAGTTCTTC. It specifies CSVFLSGRAGEQFF.

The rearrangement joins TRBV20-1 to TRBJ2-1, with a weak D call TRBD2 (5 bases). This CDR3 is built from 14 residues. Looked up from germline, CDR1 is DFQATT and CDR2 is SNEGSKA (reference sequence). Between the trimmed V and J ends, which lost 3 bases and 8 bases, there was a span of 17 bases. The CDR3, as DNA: TGCAGTGCTAGGATAGCGACCAAGGGCGATGAGCAGTTCTTC. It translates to CSARIATKGDEQFF.

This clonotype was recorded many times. In nucleotides, the CDR3 is TGTGCCAGCAGCCGAAGTAGGACAGGGGCCGATACGCAGTATTTT. Its protein product is CASSRSRTGADTQYF. The V and J genes are TRBV5-6 and TRBJ2-3; 9 bases agree with TRBD1. The junction had 9 bases not matched to a gene; V was cut back by 4 bases and J by 6 bases. Germline CDR1 SGHDT, CDR2 YYEEEE. This CDR3 is built from 15 residues.

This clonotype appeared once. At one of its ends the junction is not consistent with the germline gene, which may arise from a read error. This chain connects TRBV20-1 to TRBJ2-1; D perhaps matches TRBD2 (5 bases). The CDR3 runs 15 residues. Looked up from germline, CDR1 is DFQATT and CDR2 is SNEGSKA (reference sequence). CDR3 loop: CSASKPADSYNEQFF. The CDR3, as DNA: TGCAGTGCTAGCAAACCAGCGGATTCCTACAACGAGCAGTTCTTC.

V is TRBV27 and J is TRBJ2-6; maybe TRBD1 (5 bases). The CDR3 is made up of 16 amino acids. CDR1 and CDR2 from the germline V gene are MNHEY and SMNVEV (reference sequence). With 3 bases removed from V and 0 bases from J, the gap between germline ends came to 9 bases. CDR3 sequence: CASSLTAFSGANVLTF. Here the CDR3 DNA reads TGTGCCAGCAGTTTGACAGCCTTCTCTGGGGCCAACGTCCTGACTTTC.

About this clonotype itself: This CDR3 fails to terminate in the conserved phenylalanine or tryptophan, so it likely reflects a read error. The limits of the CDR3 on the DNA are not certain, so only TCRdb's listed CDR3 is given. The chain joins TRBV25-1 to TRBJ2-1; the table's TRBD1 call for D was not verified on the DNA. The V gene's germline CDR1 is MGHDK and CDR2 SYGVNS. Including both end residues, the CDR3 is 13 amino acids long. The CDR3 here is CASSASGTGARFY.

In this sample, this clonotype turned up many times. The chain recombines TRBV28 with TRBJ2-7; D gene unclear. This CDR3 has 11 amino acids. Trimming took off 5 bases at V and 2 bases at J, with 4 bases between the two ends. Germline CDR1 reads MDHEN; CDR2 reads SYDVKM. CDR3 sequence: CASSNAYEQYF. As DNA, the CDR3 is TGTGCCAGCAGTAACGCCTACGAGCAGTACTTC. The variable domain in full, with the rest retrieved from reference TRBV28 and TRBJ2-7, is DVKVTQSSRYLVKRTGEKVFLECVQDMDHENMFWYRQDPGLGLRLIYFSYDVKMKEKGDIPEGYSVSREKKERFSLILESASTNQTSMYLCASSNAYEQYFGPGTRLTVT.

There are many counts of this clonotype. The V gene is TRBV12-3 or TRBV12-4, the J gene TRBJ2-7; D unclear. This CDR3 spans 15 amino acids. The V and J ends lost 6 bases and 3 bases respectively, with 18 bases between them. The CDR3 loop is CASSEGKRLDYEQYF. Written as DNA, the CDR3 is TGTGCCAGCAGCGAAGGGAAACGGTTGGACTACGAGCAGTACTTC.

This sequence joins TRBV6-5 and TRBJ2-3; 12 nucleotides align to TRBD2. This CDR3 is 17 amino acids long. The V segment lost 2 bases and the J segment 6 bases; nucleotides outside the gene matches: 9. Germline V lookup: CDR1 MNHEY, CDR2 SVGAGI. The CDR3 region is CASSYPTSGREYDTQYF. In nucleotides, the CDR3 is TGTGCCAGCAGTTACCCGACTAGCGGGAGAGAATACGATACGCAGTATTTT.

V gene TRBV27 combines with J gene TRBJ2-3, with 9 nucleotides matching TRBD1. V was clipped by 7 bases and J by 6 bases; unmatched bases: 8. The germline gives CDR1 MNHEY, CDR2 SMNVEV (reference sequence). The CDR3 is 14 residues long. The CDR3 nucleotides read TGTGCCAGCACCACGACAGGGGGGAGCGATACGCAGTATTTT. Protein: CASTTTGGSDTQYF.

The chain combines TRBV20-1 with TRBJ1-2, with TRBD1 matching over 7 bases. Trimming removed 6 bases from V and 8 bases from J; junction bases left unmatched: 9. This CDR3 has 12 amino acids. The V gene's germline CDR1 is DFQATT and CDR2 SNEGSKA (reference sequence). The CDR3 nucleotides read TGCAGTGCAAAAGGGGGCAGGAACGGCTACACCTTC. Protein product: CSAKGGRNGYTF.